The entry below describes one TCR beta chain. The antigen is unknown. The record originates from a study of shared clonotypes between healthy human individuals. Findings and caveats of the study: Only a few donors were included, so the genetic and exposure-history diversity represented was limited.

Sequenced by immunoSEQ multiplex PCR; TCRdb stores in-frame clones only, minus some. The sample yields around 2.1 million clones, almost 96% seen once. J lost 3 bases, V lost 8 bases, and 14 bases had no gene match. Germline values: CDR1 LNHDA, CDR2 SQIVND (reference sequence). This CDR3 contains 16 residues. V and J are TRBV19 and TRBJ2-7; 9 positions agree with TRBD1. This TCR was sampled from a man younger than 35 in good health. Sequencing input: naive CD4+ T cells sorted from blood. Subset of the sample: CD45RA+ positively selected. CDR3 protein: CASRTSGTGSFYEQYF. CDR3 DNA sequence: TGTGCCAGTCGAACTTCCGGGACAGGGTCTTTCTACGAGCAGTACTTC.